The source of this T cell receptor beta chain is a study of cytomegalovirus exposure and HLA in healthy donors. The donors belonged to the roughly 110-subject validation cohort, separate from the roughly 600-subject first cohort. Trimming stripped 0 bases from V and 5 bases from J, with 13 bases between. The CDR3 spans 15 residues. Germline CDR1 is MNHEY and CDR2 is SVGAGI. Sequencing used immunoSEQ multiplex PCR; TCRdb keeps in-frame clones, though not all of them. The sample lists about 98,000 clones, about 88% occurring once. General observations from the study: Cytomegalovirus status was reportedly diagnosed by the classifier with high sensitivity and specificity. Cytomegalovirus-associated TCR beta chains were listed, numbering 150 to 200. First-cohort TCR clusters were later found to tend to co-occur in the 90 to 150 validation repertoires.

In the case of this clone: Its target is unknown.

This TCR was recovered from a man between 18 and 29 years old in good health and CMV-seropositive. The chain couples TRBV6-5 to TRBJ2-5; D gene unclear. Sequenced input: PBMCs. CDR3 residues: CASSYSSQAGETQYF. In nucleotides, the CDR3 is TGTGCCAGCAGTTACTCTAGTCAGGCTGGGGAGACCCAGTACTTC.